This TCR beta chain was recovered during a study of shared clonotypes between healthy human individuals. CD8 memory was a combination of CD45RO+ cells and CCR7-negative CD45RA+ TemRA cells. The CDR3 totals 14 residues. The germline V gene has CDR1 LNHDA and CDR2 SQIVND (reference sequence). Trimming shortened V by 3 bases and J by 5 bases, and 11 bases separated the two germline ends. Genomic DNA belonging to each subset was distributed in equal measure over several immunoSEQ plates. Only in-frame clones appear in the TCRdb table, and some are missing; sequencing was by immunoSEQ multiplex PCR. Of some 380,000 clones in the sample, 95% to 97% are singletons; the top ten hold more than 0.3%.

The chain links TRBV19 to TRBJ1-5; D remains unclear. The specimen was memory CD8+ T cells sorted from blood. Noted subset: CD45RO+ cells pooled with CCR7-negative TemRA cells. This clonotype was sampled from a man aged 25 to 45 in good health. The CDR3 DNA reads as TGTGCCAGTAGTATTGGAGGCCGAGATCAGCCCCAGCATTTT. It specifies CASSIGGRDQPQHF.